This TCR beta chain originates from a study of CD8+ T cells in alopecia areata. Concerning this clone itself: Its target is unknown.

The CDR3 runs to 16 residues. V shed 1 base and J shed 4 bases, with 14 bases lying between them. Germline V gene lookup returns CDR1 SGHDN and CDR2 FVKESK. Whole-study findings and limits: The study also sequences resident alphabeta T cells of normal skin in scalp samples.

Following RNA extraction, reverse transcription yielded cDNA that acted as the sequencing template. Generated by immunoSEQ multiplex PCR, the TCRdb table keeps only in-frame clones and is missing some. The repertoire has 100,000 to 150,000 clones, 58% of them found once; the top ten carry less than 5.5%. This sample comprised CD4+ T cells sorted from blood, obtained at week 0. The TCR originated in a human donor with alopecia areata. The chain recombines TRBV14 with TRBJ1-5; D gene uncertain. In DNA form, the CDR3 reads TGTGCCAGCAGCCAAGGGGGTACACCGGGGAATCAGCCCCAGCATTTT. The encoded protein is CASSQGGTPGNQPQHF.